The present T cell receptor beta chain was sequenced within a study of Graves' ophthalmopathy and Graves' hyperthyroidism. Amplification of the TCR beta CDR3 regions used RNA transcripts (as template). RT-PCR with HTBI primers came first, then second-round multiplex PCR. TCRdb reprocessed the multiplex PCR reads with MiXCR, giving one entry per CDR3 protein. The sample comprises about 500,000 distinct CDR3 sequences, 13% to 15% of which are singletons, and over 7.5% rests with the top ten. CDR1 LNHDA and CDR2 SQIVND come from the germline V gene (reference sequence). Trimming removed 0 bases at V and 1 base at J, with 13 bases between. CDR3 size: 17 residues. A few counts support this clonotype.

The sequence was obtained from a woman in her 30s with Graves' ophthalmopathy. Sequencing input: blood. The chain has TRBV19 and TRBJ1-5; D call uncertain. The CDR3, as DNA: TGTGCCAGTAGTATAGATAGTAAGGGCCTCAGCAATCAGCCCCAGCATTTT. It encodes CASSIDSKGLSNQPQHF.